The sequence of this TCR beta chain was determined in a study of PD-1 blockade in classical Hodgkin lymphoma. At the level of the study: The nivolumab dose that patients received was 3 mg/kg, given intravenously every 2 weeks.

Every patient experienced relapse after autologous stem cell transplantation, and brentuximab vedotin exposure varied. Method: immunoSEQ multiplex PCR; TCRdb's copy keeps in-frame clones and lacks some. This table has tens of thousands of clones, less than 85% appearing once. This clone was seen a single time. Its antigen is undetermined. Germline assignment: CDR1 MNHEY and CDR2 SVGAGI. The CDR3 is made up of 16 amino acids. Germline trimming cut 2 bases from V and 10 bases from J; bases unmatched to any gene: 11. General observations from the study: CD8+ TCR diversity did not rise significantly by C4D1, unlike CD4+. Diminished baseline TCR diversity has been reported in newly diagnosed patients relative to healthy donors. Baseline diversity was lower in partial responders and progressors than complete responders.

The material was peripheral blood mononuclear cells (PBMCs), obtained before the second cycle of nivolumab. The receptor comes from a human donor with classical Hodgkin lymphoma. The chain links TRBV6-5 to TRBJ2-1; 10 positions match TRBD2. The CDR3 DNA is TGTGCCAGCAGTTACAGGGCGTCTAGCGGGAGAGGAGAGCAGTTCTTC. Protein: CASSYRASSGRGEQFF.